This T cell receptor (beta chain) was captured by sequencing in a study of patients and donors after allogeneic stem cell transplantation. TCRdb reprocessed the RT-PCR reads via MiXCR and lists one record per CDR3 protein. This table holds 800,000 to 1,000,000 distinct CDR3 sequences, roughly 18% found once. V lost 6 bases to trimming and J lost 9 bases; unmatched junction nucleotides: 10. The CDR3 extends over 16 amino acids. This clonotype has a handful of counts. The sequenced sample was blood, either unsorted or a sorted T cell fraction (not recorded which). The sequence was collected from a human donor who was either an allogeneic HSCT recipient or a stem cell or donor lymphocyte infusion donor (not recorded which). It is not recorded whose cells these are; they may come from a transplant donor. This chain connects TRBV12-3 or TRBV12-4 to TRBJ1-6, with 11 bases that match TRBD1. CDR3 in DNA: TGTGCCAGCAGCCAAAGGCCGGGACAGGGGGGTTCACCCCTCCACTTT. It specifies CASSQRPGQGGSPLHF.